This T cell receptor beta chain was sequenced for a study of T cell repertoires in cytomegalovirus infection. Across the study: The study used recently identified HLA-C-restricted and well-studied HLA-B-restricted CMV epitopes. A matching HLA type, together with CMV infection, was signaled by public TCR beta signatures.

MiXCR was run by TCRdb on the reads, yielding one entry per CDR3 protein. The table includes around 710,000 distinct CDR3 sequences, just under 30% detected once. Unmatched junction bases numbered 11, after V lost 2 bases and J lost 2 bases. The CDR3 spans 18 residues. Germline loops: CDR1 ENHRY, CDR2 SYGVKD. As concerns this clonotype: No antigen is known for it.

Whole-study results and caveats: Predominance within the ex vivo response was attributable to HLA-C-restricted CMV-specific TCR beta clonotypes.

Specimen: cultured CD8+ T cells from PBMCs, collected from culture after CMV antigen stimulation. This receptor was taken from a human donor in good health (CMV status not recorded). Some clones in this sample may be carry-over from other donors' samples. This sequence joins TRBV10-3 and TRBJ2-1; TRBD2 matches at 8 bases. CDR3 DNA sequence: TGTGCCATCAGTGAGCTGGGACTAGGCGGGGGCCCCTACAATGAGCAGTTCTTC. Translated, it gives CAISELGLGGGPYNEQFF.